This T cell receptor beta chain was sequenced during a study of blood T cells in healthy people across ages (dated by TCRdb to about 2015). The study in broad terms: In model experiments, template switching captured about one uniquely barcoded TCR beta cDNA molecule for every two T cells. To track age-related changes in TCR beta repertoire diversity, the study relied on deep sequencing normalized with unique cDNA molecular identifiers. Donors were grouped into four age groups: young (average roughly 17 years), middle-aged (39), aged (approximately 58) and long-lived (just over 80). To avoid experimental bias, donors of different ages were randomly spread across the sequencing lanes. Two additional independent replicas of 1 million unique cDNA reads from the same blood draw were analyzed for two donors (one aged 18 to 29 and one aged 80 or older).

Receptor libraries were prepared by 5' RACE. The listed sequencing device is Illumina HiSeq 2500. A second 7 to 11 cycle PCR used a sample-barcoded 5' primer and a J-beta primer mix. A unique molecular identifier was introduced onto each TCR beta cDNA molecule by a template-switch 5' adaptor carrying 12 random nucleotides. Each sample yielded at least 3 million CDR3-containing paired-end reads. The Mint cDNA synthesis kit, primed by a TRBC-specific oligonucleotide, was used to synthesize first-strand cDNA from all RNA. Following uracil-DNA glycosylase treatment, all cDNA underwent a first 18-cycle PCR with the universal primers M1SS and BC2_uni_R. On the authors' methods: For normalization, 1 million high-quality reads were randomly selected from each sample, with every read carrying a distinct molecular identifier. Instead of being binned into consensus sequences, reads with shared molecular identifiers were discarded. CDR3 identification, clonotype clustering and error correction used MiTCR with a Q25 quality threshold and the strictest error-elimination algorithm. Lower-bound total TCR beta diversity was estimated with a nonparametric unseen species model using Euler transformation. Using fastp at Q25 and MiXCR, TCRdb reprocessed the public reads and kept productive beta chains. For every CDR3 protein sequence, its rows merge into one entry that carries the most common genes and DNA. The authors' filters were not applied to this entry. The sample table contains approximately 350,000 distinct CDR3 sequences; only one count was recorded for about 55% of them. Clones ranked in the top ten supply 45% to 65% of the sample.

Spanning cysteine to phenylalanine, the CDR3 consists of 15 amino acids. Kept here is only the CDR3 DNA, which spans 45 bases and is read in frame from base 1. Deletion took 4 bases off V and 1 base off J, with a span of 12 bases between the germline ends. CDR1 is given as SGHAT and CDR2 as FQNNGV, both from the germline V gene. The paper as a whole reports these results and caveats: Observed TCR beta diversity per million T cells fell roughly linearly with age, and a significant reduction was already apparent by age approximately 41. Conclusive comparison of naive and antigen-experienced compartments was prevented by the profiling of bulk unsorted PBMCs. Compared with the aged group, more naive CD4+ T cells, fewer expanded clones and increased TCR diversity were shown by the long-lived group, suggesting age selection. Estimates of total diversity based on one million sequenced T cells were considered lower bounds and underestimates. Because the CMV infection status of the donors was unknown, age-related changes in expanded clonotypes may potentially have been confounded. Observed TCR beta diversity correlated strongly with the percentage of naive T cells measured by flow cytometry.

This clonotype was seen only a few times. Which antigen it targets is not known. No quality values exist for individual bases; no much larger clone is one base distant. The donors were under 40 Caucasian individuals from Russia, aged 6 to 90 years, who were systemically healthy. Each donor gave approximately 9.4 milliliters of peripheral blood, drawn into EDTA-treated Vacutainer tubes. Ficoll-Paque density-gradient centrifugation was used to isolate PBMCs, with at least 6 million obtained per sample. Total RNA was extracted from PBMCs with Trizol reagent, with at least 5 micrograms obtained per sample. For every donor, an aliquot of PBMCs went through flow cytometry to measure the percentages of naive CD45RAhigh/CD27high T cells.

Input material: blood. The sequence came from a man aged 55 to 70 in good health. The chain is assembled from TRBV11-2 and TRBJ2-3, and the D gene may be TRBD1, 5 bases matching. DNA sequence: TGTGCCAGCAGCTCGCAGGGTGACGGCACAGATACGCAGTATTTT. It codes for CASSSQGDGTDTQYF.